These T cell receptor beta chains were read from a single sample in a study of shared T cell receptors in the human thymus. Assay: immunoSEQ multiplex PCR; the TCRdb copy retains only in-frame clones and omits some. Counted here are about 710,000 clones, about 90% occurring once; the ten biggest clones make up over 0.008%. In addition, the sample was reused for a study of human thymus T cells.

Specimen: thymocytes. The receptors come from a boy younger than two with a congenital heart defect. The CDR3 runs from the conserved cysteine through the conserved F or W. Each record gives: J gene, V gene, clone size, CDR3 length, CDR3 protein. Clone size appears in some rows only: once, few, many, or a class for an expanded clone.

J: TRBJ1-1; V: TRBV7-9; size: -; length: 17; CDR3: CASSLASLSNRHTEAFF
J: TRBJ1-1; V: TRBV9; size: -; length: 15; CDR3: CASSVGVPGGTEAFF
J: TRBJ2-5; V: TRBV27; size: -; length: 16; CDR3: CASSLSPGLGQETQYF
J: TRBJ1-1; V: TRBV9; size: -; length: 15; CDR3: CASSVVGGKNTEAFF
J: TRBJ2-7; V: TRBV5-1; size: -; length: 14; CDR3: CASSRSSGIYEQYF
J: TRBJ2-5; V: TRBV5-1; size: -; length: 15; CDR3: CASSARLAKQETQYF
J: TRBJ1-4; V: TRBV6-5; size: once; length: 14; CDR3: CASSLSGQGEKLFF
J: TRBJ1-4; V: TRBV7-2; size: -; length: 17; CDR3: CASSLEGRGLGHEKLFF
J: TRBJ1-3; V: TRBV14; size: -; length: 14; CDR3: CASSQQGDRNTIYF
J: TRBJ1-5; V: TRBV6-4; size: -; length: 14; CDR3: CADQGMGSNQPQHF
J: TRBJ2-2; V: TRBV4-1; size: -; length: 17; CDR3: CASSRGQGAVNTGELFF
J: TRBJ1-5; V: TRBV5-5; size: -; length: 16; CDR3: CASSLLPQGTDQPQHF
J: TRBJ1-5; V: TRBV28; size: -; length: 13; CDR3: CASSSGNLQPQHF
J: TRBJ1-6; V: TRBV5-5; size: once; length: 16; CDR3: CASSLAAARGNSPLHF
J: TRBJ2-5; V: TRBV14; size: -; length: 15; CDR3: CASSQEPGKQETQYF
J: TRBJ1-6; V: TRBV5-6; size: -; length: 14; CDR3: CASSRRDRGSPLHF
J: TRBJ1-6; V: TRBV14; size: -; length: 15; CDR3: CASSQDRGYNSPLHF
J: TRBJ2-7; V: TRBV19; size: -; length: 17; CDR3: CASSRAEGLAGAYEQYF
J: TRBJ2-7; V: TRBV5-1; size: -; length: 15; CDR3: CASSLATTGSYEQYF
J: TRBJ1-1; V: TRBV27; size: -; length: 17; CDR3: CASSVGRGSLMNTEAFF
J: TRBJ2-1; V: TRBV9; size: -; length: 13; CDR3: CASGRESYNEQFF
J: TRBJ2-7; V: TRBV19; size: -; length: 13; CDR3: CASTGDGSYEQYF
J: TRBJ1-1; V: TRBV29-1; size: -; length: 14; CDR3: CSVGEKGANTEAFF
J: TRBJ1-4; V: TRBV27; size: -; length: 18; CDR3: CASSPTRRQTGVEEKLFF
J: TRBJ1-3; V: TRBV25-1; size: once; length: 14; CDR3: CASSDFTPGNTIYF
J: TRBJ2-5; V: TRBV9; size: -; length: 16; CDR3: CASSAKLSGGQETQYF
J: TRBJ2-1; V: TRBV29-1; size: -; length: 19; CDR3: CSVEDPPSMVAGEYNEQFF
J: TRBJ1-2; V: TRBV4-1; size: -; length: 14; CDR3: CASSHLVADYGYTF
J: TRBJ2-5; V: TRBV9; size: -; length: 16; CDR3: CASSIHIAGGLETQYF
J: TRBJ2-7; V: TRBV6-6; size: -; length: 12; CDR3: CASSTGGAEQYF
J: TRBJ2-7; V: TRBV27; size: -; length: 13; CDR3: CASSPTTGGLNYF
J: TRBJ2-7; V: TRBV5-4; size: -; length: 17; CDR3: CASSLEGIRNSSYEQYF
J: TRBJ1-1; V: TRBV30; size: -; length: 13; CDR3: CAWSLGGITEAFF
J: TRBJ2-7; V: TRBV7-2; size: -; length: 15; CDR3: CASSSLLAGKYEQYF
J: TRBJ2-7; V: TRBV10-3; size: -; length: 14; CDR3: CAISGNRDNYEQYF
J: TRBJ1-2; V: TRBV15; size: -; length: 18; CDR3: CATSDRRPQGALVYGYTF
J: TRBJ2-7; V: TRBV4-2; size: -; length: 14; CDR3: CASSQAPSSYEQYF
J: TRBJ2-2; V: TRBV10-2; size: -; length: 16; CDR3: CASSGEGGANTGELFF
J: TRBJ1-2; V: TRBV18; size: -; length: 13; CDR3: CASSREQGGGYTF
J: TRBJ2-3; V: TRBV14; size: -; length: 14; CDR3: CASSGAGSTDTQYF